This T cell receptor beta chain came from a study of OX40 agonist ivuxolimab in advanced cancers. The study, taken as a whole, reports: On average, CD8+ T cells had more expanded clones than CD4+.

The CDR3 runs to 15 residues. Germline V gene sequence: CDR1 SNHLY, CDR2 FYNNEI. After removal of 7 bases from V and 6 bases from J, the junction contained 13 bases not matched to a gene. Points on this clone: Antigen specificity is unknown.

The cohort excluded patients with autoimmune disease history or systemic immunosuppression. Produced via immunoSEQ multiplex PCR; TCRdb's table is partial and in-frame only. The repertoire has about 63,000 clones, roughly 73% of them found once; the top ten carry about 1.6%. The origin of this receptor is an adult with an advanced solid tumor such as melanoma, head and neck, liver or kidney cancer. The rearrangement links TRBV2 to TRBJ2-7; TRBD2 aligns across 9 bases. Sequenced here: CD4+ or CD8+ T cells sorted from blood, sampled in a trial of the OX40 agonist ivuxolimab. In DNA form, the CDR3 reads TGTGCCAGCATCCGTGCGGCTAGCGGGGCCCTCGAGCAGTACTTC. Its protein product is CASIRAASGALEQYF.